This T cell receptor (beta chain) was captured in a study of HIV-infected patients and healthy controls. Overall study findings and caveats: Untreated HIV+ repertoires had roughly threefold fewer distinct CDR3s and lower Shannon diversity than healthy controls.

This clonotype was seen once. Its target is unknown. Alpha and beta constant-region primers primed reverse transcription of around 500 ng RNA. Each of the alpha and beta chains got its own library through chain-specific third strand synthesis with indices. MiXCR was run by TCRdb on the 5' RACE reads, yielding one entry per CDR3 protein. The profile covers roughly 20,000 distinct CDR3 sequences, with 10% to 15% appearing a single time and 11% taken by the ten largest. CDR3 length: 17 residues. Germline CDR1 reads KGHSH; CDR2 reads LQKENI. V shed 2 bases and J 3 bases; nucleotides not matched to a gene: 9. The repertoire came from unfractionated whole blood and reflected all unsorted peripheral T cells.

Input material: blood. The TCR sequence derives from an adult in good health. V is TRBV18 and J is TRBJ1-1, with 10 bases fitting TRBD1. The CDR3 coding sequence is TGTGCCAGCTCACCAACGGGACAGGGGTTTGCGCACACTGAAGCTTTCTTT. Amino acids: CASSPTGQGFAHTEAFF.